This entry is about one TCR beta chain. This clone was observed a few times. Its antigen specificity is not known. No base-level quality is on record; no much larger clone is a single base apart. The source of the sample is a study of cytomegalovirus exposure and HLA in healthy donors (dated by TCRdb to the late 2010s). Turning to the overall study: According to an earlier analysis of several hundred of the donors, about 170 million T cells yielded roughly 110 million unique TCR beta sequences and about 300 Gb of sequence data. About 300 gigabases of sequencing data and roughly 90 million unique TCR sequences were included in an early release covering around 600 HLA-typed donors. The genetic ancestry cluster associated with self-reported Caucasian donors included 81% of the 300 to 400 genotyped donors. The study aimed to test whether cataloging public T cell receptors could reveal signatures of past pathogen exposure. The T cell repertoires of around 730 subjects were profiled by immunosequencing and related to cytomegalovirus serostatus. A separate validation cohort of roughly 130 different subjects was used in addition to the roughly 720-subject first cohort. To predict cytomegalovirus infection status, the study brought together high-throughput TCR immunosequencing, statistical association of individual TCRs with disease status, and machine learning. A later analysis re-examined previously published TCR beta repertoires from 600 to 700 donors and added high-resolution HLA genotyping to investigate patterns of TCR occurrence. Rather than drawing on any new phenotypic data, the later analysis identified candidate immune exposures from TCR beta sequences and the way those sequences occurred across donors. To decide whether each TCR beta V gene segment behaved as functional or pseudogenic, an earlier analysis of nearly 600 of the donors relied on high-throughput TCR beta sequencing. Donor age, sex, ethnicity and CMV serostatus were compiled together with the repertoire data. Genome-wide SNP genotypes for about 55% of the roughly 670 donors were used in a later genetic analysis, which treated that subset as a discovery cohort. All discovery cohort repertoires had been generated on a single sequencing platform. HLA typing included class I and class II loci at four-digit resolution. Typing coverage varied by locus: about 620-630 donors for A, B, C, DRB1 and DQB1; approximately 520 for DQA1; nearly 610 for DPA1; roughly 450 for DPB1. Five DR-DQ haplotypes were treated as single units for association and clustering because of strong linkage in the cohort. Across 300 to 500 genotyped donors of the cohort, an average of about 250,000 unique TCR beta nucleotide sequences per donor were sequenced, and roughly a sixth of those sequences were non-productive. Paper-wide results and their limitations: Broadly in line with IMGT annotations, most TCR beta V segments showed up in productive rearrangements about 87% or about 30% of the time in an earlier analysis of under 700 of the donors. When HLA alleles, especially DR and DQ, strongly co-occurred, attributing TCR associations to individual alleles was difficult. Some IMGT-functional V segments, including TRBV6-2 and TRBV6-3, could not be told apart with the 87-base-pair reads, so those segments were excluded. At a false discovery rate of 0.05, a later analysis linked about 16,000 TCR beta sequences to specific HLA alleles. A further reported finding was that TCR beta sequences accurately predicted the HLA-A and HLA-B alleles for most subjects in the first cohort. A cluster of highly shared sequence variants was judged likely to represent a technical artifact of the sequencing pipeline. A later analysis found that TCR association rates varied across HLA loci, with DRB1 alleles showing the most associated TCRs and HLA-C alleles the fewest. Across donors, most TCR sequences were observed very rarely, whereas some public TCRs were present in many individuals. The authors suggested that the approach could potentially be extended to other disease states and immunological phenotypes. This cohort had only TCR beta chains sequenced, and the lack of alpha or paired-chain data limited which features could be detected. Linkage disequilibrium might explain the correlated functional status among segregating V segments, but an unknown experimental factor could not be ruled out. Because some donors lacked HLA typing at each locus, the association tests relied only on the typed subset. Immune exposure information for the cohort was limited to CMV serostatus. In vitro tests confirmed that a few of the cytomegalovirus-associated TCR beta chains recognize cytomegalovirus antigens. V-gene and J-gene trimming of TCR beta chains was associated with a missense DCLRE1C variant in a later genetic analysis, and the association was replicated in an independent cohort. The earlier analysis of approximately 590 of the donors excluded some 15 rarely observed V segments, including chromosome 9 orphons, because counts were too low. The classifier was reported to diagnose cytomegalovirus status with high specificity and sensitivity in both the original cohort and the validation cohort. A total of 150 to 200 TCR beta chains were listed by the study as associated with cytomegalovirus. According to a later analysis, parvovirus B19, influenza, CMV and Epstein-Barr virus appeared linked to several top co-occurrence clusters. A later analysis found that most CMV-associated TCR beta chains appeared HLA-restricted, with HLA associations seemingly driven largely by CMV exposure. A later analysis found that HLA-associated TCR beta chains were more clonally expanded and had lower generation probabilities than equally common non-associated chains. The presence/absence analyses assumed that sequencing depth was roughly uniform across donors, and that assumption may not be true. According to a later genetic analysis, donors in an Asian-associated ancestry cluster had fewer N-insertions in productive TCRs than the approximately 630-donor mean.

The cohort was made up of hundreds of healthy bone marrow donors. Cohort members were all nominally healthy when sampled, although unrecorded immune exposures were likely present. The donor tested CMV seropositive and was one of the 289 seropositive cohort members. A peripheral blood sample was collected from each donor, and TCR beta sequencing was performed on peripheral blood mononuclear cells. The Qiagen DNeasy Blood Extraction Kit was used to extract genomic DNA from the blood cell samples. The CDR3 goes from the cysteine to the phenylalanine over 15 residues. Only the CDR3 portion is preserved as DNA: 45 bases, with reading frame beginning at the first base. Per the germline V gene (reference sequence), LNHNV is the CDR1 and YYDKDF is the CDR2. V loses 0 bases of germline sequence and J loses 7 bases, and the interval between the two ends is 12 bases. Library creation used the immunoSEQ multiplex PCR assay. For the multiplex PCR, a mixture combining 60 forward primers for TCR Vbeta segments and 13 reverse primers for TCR Jbeta segments was used. The CDR3 region of rearranged TCR beta genes was amplified from genomic DNA with a multiplex PCR assay. The Illumina HiSeq System was used to sequence the amplified TCR beta libraries as 87-base-pair reads. The study's own analysis went as follows. A later analysis counted tens of millions of unique TCR beta chains across the 700 or so repertoires, and around 9.9 million of these chains were shared by at least two donors. Raw reads were error-corrected and collapsed into unique sequences with a nearest-neighbor algorithm that merged closely related sequences to remove PCR and sequencing errors. To assign V, D and J gene segments, CDR3 sequences were aligned to IMGT reference sequences. For a sequence to be retained, at least a six-nucleotide match to both a V gene segment and a J gene segment was required. Rearrangements were called productive when the CDR3 lacked stop codons and stayed in frame with V and J; all others were non-productive. CDR3 was defined according to IMGT convention as the region running from the second conserved V-encoded cysteine to the conserved J-encoded phenylalanine. The earlier analysis of about 610 of the donors excluded any sequence lacking an unambiguous match to a single V gene segment. In an earlier analysis of approximately 550 of the donors, V segments were called functional above 56.7% productive rearrangements and were called segregating when the between-donor standard deviation exceeded 5%. To diagnose cytomegalovirus status from the catalog of TCR beta chain sequences, a statistical classification framework was built. A later analysis assigned V and J genes by comparing TCR nucleotide sequences with IMGT/GENE-DB human TR gene sequences. Using the TCRdist pipeline, a later analysis assigned CDR3 sequences along with most-parsimonious VDJ recombination scenarios. In a later analysis, each TCR beta chain was defined by its CDR3 amino acid sequence together with its V-gene family, and reads without a unique V-gene family were excluded. As a way to deal with suspected cross-contamination and a sequencing artifact, a later analysis dropped over 550 nucleotide sequences that were highly shared and had low generation probability. In a later analysis, a clonal expansion index was calculated for each public chain from normalized within-repertoire ranks of inferred template counts. A later analysis computed generation probabilities with a VDJ recombination model fitted to out-of-frame rearrangements, and checked the results against IGoR. In a later analysis, hypergeometric tests were used to score TCR-TCR, TCR-HLA and TCR-CMV co-occurrence, with a repertoire-size bias correction applied to TCR pairs. To estimate false discovery rates, a later analysis permuted the HLA or CMV assignments 20 times. In a later analysis, co-occurring TCRs were grouped using DBSCAN, and TCRdist sequence similarity was added for clustering within HLA-allele-positive subsets. For co-occurrence clustering, repertoires with fewer than 30,000 or more than 120,000 public chains were excluded, along with five repertoires with anomalous nucleotide sharing. TCRdb took this table from immuneACCESS and kept in-frame rearrangements with V and J called. Such tables lack part of the clones; where checked against another copy, unresolved V genes explain under half of the gap, and the rest is unexplained. D and trimming come from the DNA, and the V and J calls and clone size come from that table. This sample has around 130,000 clones in its table, and roughly 70% of those were observed once. 6% to 8.5% of the sample lies in the top ten.

Recombination linked TRBV15 to TRBJ1-4; the D segment cannot be called with confidence. The clonotype comes from a middle-aged man in good health and CMV-seropositive. Input material: PBMCs. The CDR3 is CATSRDWREGEKLFF. The bases are TGTGCCACCAGCAGAGATTGGAGGGAAGGTGAAAAACTGTTTTTT.